A single sample gave rise to the 26 T cell receptor beta chains below, sequenced in a study. TCRdb reanalysed the 5' RACE reads using MiXCR and keeps one entry per CDR3 protein. The top ten hold 3.7% of the sample, which has 30,000 to 40,000 distinct CDR3 sequences, roughly 26% seen once. The sample taken for sequencing was naive CD4+ T cells sorted from a lymph node. Noted subset: naive CD4+ T cells, CD4+CD45RA+CD25-. The receptor source for this set is a female donor with breast cancer.

The rearrangement joins TRBV11-2 to TRBJ2-7; D possibly uses TRBD1 or TRBD2 (7 bases each). The ends were cut back, 6 bases at V and 2 bases at J, with 14 bases in the middle. The germline V gene has CDR1 SGHAT and CDR2 FQNNGV. The CDR3 contains 14 residues. The CDR3 nucleotides read TGTGCCAGCAGTACCAGGGGGGGCCCCTACGAGCAGTACTTC. As protein: CASSTRGGPYEQYF.

In this sample, this clonotype turned up a few times. The chain couples TRBV7-2 to TRBJ2-3; maybe TRBD2 (5 bases). The germline V and J ends were trimmed by 5 bases and 3 bases, with 18 bases remaining between them. Germline V gene sequence: CDR1 SGHTA, CDR2 FQGNSA. CDR3 length: 16 amino acids. The chain's CDR3 is CASSPPFRDLTDTQYF. The CDR3 DNA reads TGTGCCAGCAGCCCGCCGTTCCGGGATTTAACAGATACGCAGTATTTT. Filled out from reference TRBV7-2 and TRBJ2-3, the complete variable domain reads GAGVSQSPSNKVTEKGKDVELRCDPISGHTALYWYRQSLGQGLEFLIYFQGNSAPDKSGLPSDRFSAERTGGSVSTLTIQRTQQEDSAVYLCASSPPFRDLTDTQYFGPGTRLTVL.

CDR3 DNA sequence: TGTGCCAGCAGCCCGATGGGACAGGGCCCAGAGACCCAGTACTTC. This codes for CASSPMGQGPETQYF. This chain joins TRBV5-6 and TRBJ2-5; 9 bases agree with TRBD1. Germline V CDR1 and CDR2: SGHDT, YYEEEE. Unmatched junction bases numbered 8, after V lost 4 bases and J lost 4 bases. This CDR3 is 15 amino acids long.

Details on this clonotype: One base away lies a much larger clone, so this may be a sequencing read error. V gene TRBV5-1 combines with J gene TRBJ2-1, with D unclear. The CDR3 covers 13 residues. Germline lookup yields CDR1 SGHRS and CDR2 YFSETQ. V was cut by 4 bases and J by 8 bases, with 13 bases left in between. The CDR3 DNA is TGCGCCAGCAGCATTGACCGGGTGGATGAGCAGTTCTTC. Translated, it gives CASSIDRVDEQFF.

This clonotype was seen more than once but under ten times. The chain links TRBV18 to TRBJ1-2; a weak D match, TRBD1 (5 bases). The V gene's germline CDR1 is KGHSH and CDR2 LQKENI. The CDR3 covers 15 residues. V was cut by 2 bases and J by 2 bases, with 12 bases left in between. CDR3 protein: CASSPGGRRNYGYTF. DNA of the CDR3: TGTGCCAGCTCACCAGGGGGTCGACGGAACTATGGCTACACCTTC.

The chain links TRBV9 to TRBJ2-7; D is perhaps TRBD1 (5 bases). The length of the CDR3 is 14 residues. With 0 bases removed from V and 2 bases from J, the gap between germline ends came to 9 bases. CDR1 is SGDLS and CDR2 is YYNGEE in the germline V gene. The CDR3 region has the DNA TGTGCCAGCAGCGTAGGGGGCGGAACCTACGAGCAGTACTTC. Its translation is CASSVGGGTYEQYF.

The chain joins TRBV7-2 to TRBJ1-5; 9 nucleotides match TRBD1. V shed 4 bases, J shed 6 bases, and the junction held 4 bases outside the gene matches. The length of the CDR3 is 14 residues. Looked up from germline, CDR1 is SGHTA and CDR2 is FQGNSA. The CDR3 coding sequence is TGTACCAGCAGCTGGGACAGGGAGAGTCAGCCCCAGCATTTT. Amino acids: CTSSWDRESQPQHF.

In this sample, this clonotype turned up a few times. The J gene is TRBJ1-3, the V gene TRBV10-3; D not certain. From germline, CDR1 is ENHRY and CDR2 SYGVKD. V was trimmed by 4 bases and J by 2 bases, leaving 15 bases between them. The CDR3 spans 16 residues. The CDR3 DNA is TGTGCCATCAGTGGAGAGCCGTATGTGACTGGAAACACCATATATTTT. This codes for CAISGEPYVTGNTIYF.

The rearrangement joins TRBV7-9 to TRBJ2-7; D possibly corresponds to TRBD1 (5 bases). Germline lookup yields CDR1 SEHNR and CDR2 FQNEAQ (reference sequence). Trimming removed 5 bases at V and 3 bases at J, with 11 bases between. This CDR3 is 13 amino acids long. The DNA for the CDR3 is TGTGCCAGCAGCCGAGGACACTACTACGAGCAGTACTTC. Translating gives CASSRGHYYEQYF. The variable domain in full, with the rest retrieved from reference TRBV7-9 and TRBJ2-7, is DTGVSQNPRHKITKRGQNVTFRCDPISEHNRLYWYRQTLGQGPEFLTYFQNEAQLEKSRLLSDRFSAERPKGSFSTLEIQRTEQGDSAMYLCASSRGHYYEQYFGPGTRLTVT.

This rearrangement joins TRBV5-4 to TRBJ2-3; 14 bases match TRBD2. Trimming removed 5 bases from V and 8 bases from J; junction bases left unmatched: 10. Germline CDR1 SGHNT, CDR2 YYREEE (reference sequence). The CDR3 runs 16 residues. CDR3 protein: CASRPPGLAGVGTQYF. CDR3 sequence (DNA): TGTGCCAGCAGGCCACCGGGACTAGCGGGAGTGGGTACGCAGTATTTT.

The chain is built from TRBV11-3 and TRBJ2-4, with D perhaps assigned TRBD1 or TRBD2 (5 bases each). The CDR3 loop spans 14 amino acids. Trimming shortened V by 3 bases and J by 7 bases, and 13 bases separated the two germline ends. Germline lookup yields CDR1 SGHNT and CDR2 YENEEA. The CDR3 loop is CASSFRDGINIQYF. The CDR3, as DNA: TGTGCCAGCAGCTTCCGGGACGGTATTAACATTCAGTACTTC.

The chain is built from TRBV27 and TRBJ2-1, with TRBD2 matching 9 bases. CDR1 MNHEY and CDR2 SMNVEV come from the germline V gene (reference sequence). V dropped 7 bases and J dropped 10; count of bases not matched to a gene: 11. The CDR3 extends over 14 amino acids. The CDR3 loop is CASNSIKRGDEQFF. CDR3 nucleotide sequence: TGTGCCAGCAACAGTATTAAGCGGGGGGACGAGCAGTTCTTC.

This clonotype has a handful of counts. This rearrangement joins TRBV7-3 to TRBJ1-6, with unresolved D. Trimming stripped 1 base from V and 8 bases from J, with 6 bases between. The germline V gene encodes CDR1 SGHTA and CDR2 FQGTGA. There are 13 residues in the CDR3. Written as DNA, the CDR3 is TGTGCCAGCAGCTTAAAGGGAGATTCACCCCTCCACTTT. Protein: CASSLKGDSPLHF.

A word on this clonotype: A read error is possible here, since a much larger clone lies one base away. No conserved phenylalanine or tryptophan is present at the end of the CDR3, so a read error is the likely explanation. This rearrangement joins TRBV7-9 to TRBJ2-1; 8 nucleotides align to TRBD1. Losses at the gene ends were 3 bases for V and 2 bases for J; bases not matched to a gene: 3. Germline V gene sequence: CDR1 SEHNR, CDR2 FQNEAQ (reference sequence). The CDR3 extends over 15 amino acids. CDR3 sequence reads: CASSLDRAAYNEQFL. The CDR3, as DNA: TGTGCCAGCAGCTTGGACAGGGCGGCCTACAATGAGCAGTTCTTG.

The V and J genes are TRBV21-1 and TRBJ1-5; the table's D call, TRBD1, was not checked against the DNA. TRBV21-1 is recorded as a pseudogene. The CDR3 is 18 amino acids. CDR3: CASSRGTEIHYSNQPQHF. The CDR3 DNA follows: TGTGCCAGCAGCCGGGGGACAGAAATCCACTATAGCAATCAGCCCCAGCATTTT.

This rearrangement joins TRBV7-3 to TRBJ2-3; 9 bases are a match to TRBD2. Germline assignment: CDR1 SGHTA and CDR2 FQGTGA. The CDR3 is made up of 14 amino acids. The V and J ends lost 5 bases and 6 bases, in that order; junction bases with no gene match: 6. CDR3 in DNA: TGTGCCAGCAGCGGATATAGCGGGAGTGATACGCAGTATTTT. This gives the protein CASSGYSGSDTQYF.

The gene calls are TRBV12-3 or TRBV12-4 and TRBJ2-1, with D hard to call. There are 14 residues in the CDR3. Deletions cut 3 bases from V and 2 bases from J, with 8 bases between. The CDR3 DNA reads TGTGCCAGCAGTTTGACTGGAGCCTACAATGAGCAGTTCTTC. The encoded protein is CASSLTGAYNEQFF.

This clonotype was detected ten times or more. An end of the junction differs from the germline gene, which may be a read error. The CDR3 here is CASSQVGGTGDISGAKVLTF. The CDR3 bases are TGCGCCAGCAGCCAAGTTGGTGGGACAGGCGATATCTCTGGGGCCAAAGTCCTGACTTTC. This chain uses TRBV4-3 with TRBJ2-6; TRBD1 agrees at 8 bases. CDR1 LGHNA and CDR2 YSLEER come from the germline V gene. The CDR3 contains 20 residues.

This clonotype was detected only a few times. The chain has TRBV6-1 and TRBJ2-2, with 12 bases identical to TRBD1. Trimming at V came to 6 bases and at J to 7 bases, leaving 6 bases not matched to a gene. Germline CDR1 reads MNHNS; CDR2 reads SASEGT. The CDR3 spans 15 residues. CDR3 DNA sequence: TGTGCCAGCAGCGTGGGACAGGGGGCGAGCGGGGAGCTGTTTTTT. Translated, it gives CASSVGQGASGELFF.

V and J are TRBV24-1 and TRBJ1-5, with no clear D. V dropped 5 bases and J dropped 1 base, with 11 bases sitting between them. Germline assignment: CDR1 KGHDR and CDR2 SFDVKD. This CDR3 has 15 amino acids. CDR3 loop: CATSALGGSNQPQHF. The CDR3 bases are TGTGCCACCAGTGCATTAGGCGGGAGCAATCAGCCCCAGCATTTT.

The chain recombines TRBV3-1 with TRBJ2-1; 9 nucleotides align to TRBD2. The junction had 9 bases not matched to a gene; V was cut back by 6 bases and J by 12 bases. Germline loops: CDR1 LGHDT, CDR2 YNNKEL (reference sequence). CDR3 length equals 13 residues. The CDR3 sequence: CASRKREAHRQFF. The CDR3 coding sequence is TGTGCCAGCAGAAAGCGGGAGGCCCACCGGCAGTTCTTC.

The rearrangement links TRBV6-5 to TRBJ1-3; D not certain. This CDR3 is 15 amino acids long. The V gene lost 6 bases and the J gene lost 8 bases, with 20 bases spanning the gap. CDR1 MNHEY and CDR2 SVGAGI come from the germline V gene. The CDR3 DNA is TGTGCCAGCAGCAAACTGGACTCCTGGATGGACACCATATATTTT. It is translated as CASSKLDSWMDTIYF.

Concerning this clonotype itself: This may be a read error: a much more frequent sequence differs by one nucleotide. CDR3 amino acids: CAGSQGTGGFTEAFF. The DNA of the CDR3 is TGTGCCGGCAGTCAAGGGACAGGGGGGTTCACTGAAGCTTTCTTT. V gene TRBV6-5 combines with J gene TRBJ1-1; 11 bases map to TRBD1. Germline V gene sequence: CDR1 MNHEY, CDR2 SVGAGI. CDR3 length equals 15 residues.

The V and J genes are TRBV7-8 and TRBJ2-1; possible D gene TRBD1, 6 bases. This CDR3 contains 14 residues. V gave up 5 bases and J gave up 8 bases, with 16 bases separating them. Per the germline V gene, CDR1 is SGHVS and CDR2 is FQNEAQ. This CDR3 is CASSLRGSFHEQFF. The CDR3 nucleotides are TGTGCCAGCAGCCTCAGGGGATCCTTCCATGAGCAGTTCTTC.

The J gene is TRBJ2-2, the V gene TRBV7-9, with a weak D call TRBD1 (5 bases). The CDR3 spans 16 residues. V dropped 5 bases and J dropped 3 bases, with 16 bases sitting between them. Germline V gene lookup returns CDR1 SEHNR and CDR2 FQNEAQ (reference sequence). The CDR3 region has the DNA TGTGCCAGCAGCATCAGGGATCTCGATCACACCGGGGAGCTGTTTTTT. It specifies CASSIRDLDHTGELFF. The full variable domain, its missing parts supplied by reference TRBV7-9 and TRBJ2-2, is DTGVSQNPRHKITKRGQNVTFRCDPISEHNRLYWYRQTLGQGPEFLTYFQNEAQLEKSRLLSDRFSAERPKGSFSTLEIQRTEQGDSAMYLCASSIRDLDHTGELFFGEGSRLTVL.

About this clonotype: The missing conserved phenylalanine or tryptophan at the end of this CDR3 makes a read error likely. The chain has TRBV12-3 or TRBV12-4 and TRBJ2-6; no clear D. The CDR3 totals 12 residues. The CDR3 protein is CASTPGANVLTC. In DNA form, the CDR3 reads TGTGCCAGCACCCCTGGCGCCAACGTCCTGACTTGC.